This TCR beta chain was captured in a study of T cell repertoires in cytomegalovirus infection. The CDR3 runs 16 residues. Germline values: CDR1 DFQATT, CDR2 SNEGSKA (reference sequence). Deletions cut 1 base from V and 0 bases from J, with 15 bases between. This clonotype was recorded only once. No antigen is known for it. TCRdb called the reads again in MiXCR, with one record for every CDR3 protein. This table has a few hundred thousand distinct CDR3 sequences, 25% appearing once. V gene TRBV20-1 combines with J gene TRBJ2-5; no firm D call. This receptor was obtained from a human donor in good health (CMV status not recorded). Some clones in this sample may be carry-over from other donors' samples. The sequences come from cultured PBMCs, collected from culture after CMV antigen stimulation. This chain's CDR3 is CSARGRGSRYQETQYF. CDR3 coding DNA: TGCAGTGCTAGAGGCCGTGGTAGCCGGTACCAAGAGACCCAGTACTTC.